This record concerns one T cell receptor beta chain sequence. Its antigen is currently unknown. A junction boundary mismatches the germline segment, possibly from a read error. The sample is drawn from a study of esophageal squamous cell carcinoma under preoperative chemotherapy. Findings and caveats of the study: After chemotherapy, TCR diversity rose significantly in peripheral T cells but not in tumor-infiltrating lymphocytes.

Time point described: after preoperative PTX-NDP chemotherapy. TCRdb reprocessed the PCR reads via MiXCR and lists one record per CDR3 protein. Among 9,000 to 9,500 distinct CDR3 sequences listed, approximately 49% were seen once. The CDR3 is made up of 16 amino acids. Looked up from germline, CDR1 is MNHNS and CDR2 is SASEGT. V gene TRBV6-1 combines with J gene TRBJ2-3, with D perhaps matching TRBD2 (6 bases). This receptor was taken from a human donor with esophageal squamous cell carcinoma. The donor label of this sample is uncertain. This specimen was collected from a patient given preoperative chemotherapy. The DNA of the CDR3 is TGTGCCAGCAGGGAAGCAGGGCGGGGTGGTGGAGATACCCAGTATTTT. Translation gives CASREAGRGGGDTQYF.